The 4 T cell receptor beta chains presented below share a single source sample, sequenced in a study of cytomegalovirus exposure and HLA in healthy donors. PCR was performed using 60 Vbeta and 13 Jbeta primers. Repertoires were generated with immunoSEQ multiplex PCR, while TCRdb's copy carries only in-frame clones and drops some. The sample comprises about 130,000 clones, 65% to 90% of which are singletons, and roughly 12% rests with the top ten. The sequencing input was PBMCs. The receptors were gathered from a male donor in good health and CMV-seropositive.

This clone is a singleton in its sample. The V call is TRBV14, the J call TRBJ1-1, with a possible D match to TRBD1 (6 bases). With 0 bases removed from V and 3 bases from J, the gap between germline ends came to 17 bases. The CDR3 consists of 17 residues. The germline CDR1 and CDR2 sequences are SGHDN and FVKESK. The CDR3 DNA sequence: TGTGCCAGCAGCCAAGAAGCATGGGGGCTTTCGGACACTGAAGCTTTCTTT. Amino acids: CASSQEAWGLSDTEAFF.

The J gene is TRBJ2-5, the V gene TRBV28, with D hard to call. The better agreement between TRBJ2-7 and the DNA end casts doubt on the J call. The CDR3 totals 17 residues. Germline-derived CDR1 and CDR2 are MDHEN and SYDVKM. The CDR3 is CASSLSESSVGSYEQYF. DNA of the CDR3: TGTGCCAGCAGTTTGAGTGAATCAAGTGTCGGTTCCTACGAGCAGTACTTC.

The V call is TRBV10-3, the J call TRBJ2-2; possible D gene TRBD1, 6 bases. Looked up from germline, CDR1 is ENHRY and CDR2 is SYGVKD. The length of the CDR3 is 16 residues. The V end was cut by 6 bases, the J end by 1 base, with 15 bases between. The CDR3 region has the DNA TGTGCCATCAGCTCGACAGGCAACATGAACACCGGGGAGCTGTTTTTT. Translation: CAISSTGNMNTGELFF.

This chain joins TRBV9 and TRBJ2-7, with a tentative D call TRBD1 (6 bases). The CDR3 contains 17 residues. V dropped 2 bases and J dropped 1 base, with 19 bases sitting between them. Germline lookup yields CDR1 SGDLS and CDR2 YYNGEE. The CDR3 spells CASSVLRPRGGSYEQYF. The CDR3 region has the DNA TGTGCCAGCAGCGTCTTACGTCCTCGAGGGGGATCCTACGAGCAGTACTTC. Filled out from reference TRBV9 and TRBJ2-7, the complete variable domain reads DSGVTQTPKHLITATGQRVTLRCSPRSGDLSVYWYQQSLDQGLQFLIQYYNGEERAKGNILERFSAQQFPDLHSELNLSSLELGDSALYFCASSVLRPRGGSYEQYFGPGTRLTVT.